The present entry profiles one TCR beta chain with its context. Its antigen remains undetermined. Per-base qualities were not stored, and no clone one base away is much larger. This entry comes from a study of T cells after yellow fever vaccination (dated by TCRdb to the late 2010s). With respect to the entire study: The SMART-Seq v4 Ultra Low Input RNA kit was used to prepare libraries from fractions with low cell numbers. To track T-cell clones before and after primary and booster YFV17D yellow fever vaccination, bulk TCR alpha and beta repertoires were sequenced longitudinally. Two healthy male donors, one aged 18 to 29 and one aged 30 to 40 years, were included in the cohort. Blood samples were taken at several timepoints before and after primary and secondary immunization, and bulk PBMC replicates and cell subsets were isolated. Beyond this particular receptor, the publication reports: A small fraction of clonotypes showed up in both the CD4 and CD8 compartments, probably as a result of convergent recombination. Computational filtering was required because FACS-sorted repertoires could contain abundant contaminating clonotypes from the bulk population. Most clones expanded after primary vaccination (96% of CD4 and 70% to 90% of CD8) were re-detected after the booster, suggesting that broad memory maintenance occurred. The study included only a couple of donors, which limits how far the findings can be generalized. The secondary T-cell response was weaker than the primary response but faster, peaking on day 5 instead of day 15.

Explained via the paper, the treatment or condition label denotes: live attenuated yellow fever vaccine strain. PBMCs were isolated from peripheral blood using a standard Ficoll-Paque protocol. Dynabeads CD4 and CD8 positive selection kits were used to isolate the CD4 and CD8 T-cell fractions. TriZol was used to extract RNA from bulk PBMCs, from CD4 and CD8 fractions, and from dextramer-positive and dextramer-negative fractions. The CDR3 goes from the cysteine to the phenylalanine over 16 residues. Of the read, only the CDR3 DNA is kept; its 48 bases are in frame from base 1. V is cut by 5 bases and J by 5 bases, and the space between the germline ends is 19 bases. The germline V gene sets CDR1 to SGHVS and CDR2 to FQNEAQ. For sequencing, an Illumina NovaSeq 6000 was employed. TCR cDNA was made using 5'RACE template switching, a step that added a universal primer site and unique molecular identifiers. Priming of cDNA synthesis was performed from both the TCR alpha and TCR beta constant segments. Two PCR steps were used to amplify libraries, with sample barcodes and sequencing adapters being added in the second step. Sequencing of the libraries was done on either Illumina HiSeq 2500 (2x100 bp) or NovaSeq (2x150 bp). The authors processed their data as follows. MIGEC handled demultiplexing of reads and collapsing into UMI consensus sequences, while MiXCR performed V(D)J alignment. Clonotypes responding to the vaccine were identified with edgeR on replicate PBMC samples, with the criteria of FDR below 0.01 and a log2 fold change above 5 up to day 15. CD4 or CD8 identity was assigned to each bulk clonotype according to whether the clonotype was present at higher abundance in the sequenced CD4 repertoire or the sequenced CD8 repertoire. Using fastp trimming at Q25 and MiXCR clonotype assembly, TCRdb reanalyzed the public sequencing data and kept in-frame beta chains. Under each unique CDR3 protein, matching rows form one entry showing the most common genes and DNA. TCRdb, rather than the study authors, made the V and J calls. The sample contains 150,000 to 200,000 distinct CDR3 sequences, about a tenth of them found a single time. 35% to 40% of the sample goes to the ten largest clones.

The input for sequencing was CD8+ T cells sorted from PBMCs, taken 45 days after the yellow fever booster vaccination. The clonotype originates from a man between 18 and 35 years old who received the YFV17D yellow fever vaccine. The V gene is TRBV7-8 and the J gene is TRBJ1-5, with the D gene too uncertain to name. The DNA sequence follows: TGTGCCAGCAGCCCTGACCCTGCCCTGACCGATCAGCCCCAGCATTTT. This sequence encodes CASSPDPALTDQPQHF.